The rows below give T cell receptor beta chains drawn from one sample of a study of T cells in localized non-small cell lung cancer. The assay was immunoSEQ multiplex PCR, and TCRdb's table has in-frame clones only and misses some. The repertoire holds some 140,000 clones, with roughly 90% as singletons. Sequenced here: peripheral blood, sampled before any cancer treatment. The receptors were sampled from a female donor older than 55 with stage I lung adenocarcinoma. Both conserved end residues are trimmed from each CDR3.

j_call: TRBJ1-1; v_call: TRBV7-6; cdr3_aa: ASSLKGLINTEAF
j_call: TRBJ2-3; v_call: TRBV7-6; cdr3_aa: ASSLGAGAFTDTQY
j_call: TRBJ2-6; v_call: TRBV28; cdr3_aa: ASSQGATNVLT
j_call: TRBJ2-7; v_call: TRBV7-8; cdr3_aa: ASSLGLAGTYEQY
j_call: TRBJ1-4; v_call: TRBV29-1; cdr3_aa: SVGQAGWGGRGLF
j_call: TRBJ2-7; v_call: TRBV5-6; cdr3_aa: ASSPTGRVVYEQY
j_call: TRBJ2-7; v_call: TRBV5-1; cdr3_aa: ASSWSGTPRDEQY
j_call: TRBJ2-3; v_call: TRBV21-1; cdr3_aa: ASSKSAGIITDTQY
j_call: TRBJ2-2; v_call: TRBV9; cdr3_aa: ASSVEQGDTGELF
j_call: TRBJ1-1; v_call: TRBV18; cdr3_aa: ASSPQVRQGGTEAF
j_call: TRBJ2-2; v_call: TRBV5-1; cdr3_aa: ASSLSVDTGELF
j_call: TRBJ2-7; v_call: TRBV6-1; cdr3_aa: ASSEVGAWPTYEQY
j_call: TRBJ2-7; v_call: TRBV14; cdr3_aa: ASSQDLPGRAISYEQY
j_call: TRBJ1-1; v_call: TRBV5-1; cdr3_aa: ASSRTGGLTEAF
j_call: TRBJ2-1; v_call: TRBV28; cdr3_aa: ASSFINEQF
j_call: TRBJ2-7; v_call: TRBV29-1; cdr3_aa: SVIGQGLSYEQY
j_call: TRBJ2-1; v_call: TRBV28; cdr3_aa: ASSSAGLAGLNEQF
j_call: TRBJ1-5; v_call: TRBV29-1; cdr3_aa: SVGTGGGNQPQH
j_call: TRBJ1-2; v_call: TRBV28; cdr3_aa: ASSPTGGRTGRFGYT
j_call: TRBJ2-5; v_call: TRBV18; cdr3_aa: ASSLTATGLETQY
j_call: TRBJ2-1; v_call: TRBV6-5; cdr3_aa: ASSSGLGGGEF
j_call: TRBJ2-7; v_call: TRBV27; cdr3_aa: ASSLEKY
j_call: TRBJ2-1; v_call: TRBV28; cdr3_aa: ASSLIAQGPNNEQF
j_call: TRBJ2-3; v_call: TRBV7-2; cdr3_aa: ASRRLGGTDTQY
j_call: TRBJ1-2; v_call: TRBV2; cdr3_aa: ASSVAHRGNGYT
j_call: TRBJ1-2; v_call: TRBV5-8; cdr3_aa: ASSFVPRGRGYT
j_call: TRBJ2-7; v_call: TRBV21-1; cdr3_aa: ASSNKAGEWYEQY
j_call: TRBJ2-5; v_call: TRBV21-1; cdr3_aa: ATRRHQY
j_call: TRBJ2-7; v_call: TRBV7-3; cdr3_aa: ANKGGQGEIYEQY
j_call: TRBJ1-1; v_call: TRBV6-5; cdr3_aa: ASSYSSGGNTEAF
j_call: TRBJ1-5; v_call: TRBV6-5; cdr3_aa: ASSSSGERPQH
j_call: TRBJ2-5; v_call: TRBV30; cdr3_aa: AWRTGPATQY
j_call: TRBJ1-4; v_call: TRBV6-5; cdr3_aa: ASSLFPGQNEKLF
j_call: TRBJ2-1; v_call: TRBV14; cdr3_aa: ASSQFRVGLAAIREQF
j_call: TRBJ1-1; v_call: TRBV6-4; cdr3_aa: ASRQTGRTEAF
j_call: TRBJ2-3; v_call: TRBV27; cdr3_aa: ASSSEGDTQY
j_call: TRBJ2-1; v_call: TRBV7-8; cdr3_aa: ASSSSTGYNEQF
j_call: TRBJ2-1; v_call: TRBV7-6; cdr3_aa: ASSLNPYNEQF
j_call: TRBJ2-5; v_call: TRBV4-1; cdr3_aa: ASSQEPTQGVETQY
j_call: TRBJ2-5; v_call: TRBV7-6; cdr3_aa: ASSYRAQETQY
j_call: TRBJ2-2; v_call: TRBV5-1; cdr3_aa: ASRRAGGTGELF
j_call: TRBJ1-1; v_call: TRBV20-1; cdr3_aa: SLYGDTEAF
j_call: TRBJ2-2; v_call: TRBV19; cdr3_aa: ASSEREAGELF
j_call: TRBJ2-2; v_call: TRBV4-2; cdr3_aa: ASSQDPRATGELF
j_call: TRBJ1-2; v_call: TRBV4-2; cdr3_aa: ASSQAGTGFGYT
j_call: TRBJ2-5; v_call: TRBV5-5; cdr3_aa: ASSLMELAGLETQY
j_call: TRBJ2-7; v_call: TRBV11-2; cdr3_aa: ASSPLGVRGLSYEQY
j_call: TRBJ2-1; v_call: TRBV6-1; cdr3_aa: ASSGRQGFNEQF
j_call: TRBJ1-1; v_call: TRBV6-6; cdr3_aa: ASSYSPRNMNTEAF
j_call: TRBJ1-4; v_call: TRBV7-9; cdr3_aa: ASRQSRARGEKLF
j_call: TRBJ2-7; v_call: TRBV19; cdr3_aa: ASSISGTPLYEQY
j_call: TRBJ2-3; v_call: TRBV2; cdr3_aa: ASSDGIRGTQY
j_call: TRBJ2-1; v_call: TRBV25-1; cdr3_aa: ASSESGTRDNEQF